A selection of T cell receptor beta chains follows, all from one sample in a study of identical twins. TCRdb re-analysed the 5' RACE reads in MiXCR, keeping a single row per CDR3 protein. The data show under 300,000 distinct CDR3 sequences, 6.5% to 9.5% seen once. Separately, the same data were catalogued under a study of yellow fever vaccine responses in identical twins.

The sample comprised CD8+ T cells sorted from blood. Every receptor here comes from a woman under 30 in good health. Both conserved end residues are part of each CDR3. A D gene is named only where the DNA matches it firmly.

TRBV21-1	NA	TRBJ2-7	CASSTLRDRGFYEQYF
TRBV12-3/TRBV12-4	NA	TRBJ1-2	CASSFSSGGYTF
TRBV20-1	NA	TRBJ2-7	CSARGDLAPYEQYF
TRBV20-1	TRBD1	TRBJ2-2	CSARPQGAGELFF
TRBV9	NA	TRBJ1-1	CASSVGEGRRNTEAFF
TRBV10-2	TRBD1	TRBJ2-5	CASRPTGEETQYF
TRBV7-9	TRBD2	TRBJ2-1	CASSSSGTRPYNEQFF
TRBV10-3	NA	TRBJ1-1	CAISPNGGSTEAFF
TRBV4-3	TRBD2	TRBJ2-1	CASSQEVLAGDIYNEQFF
TRBV15	NA	TRBJ2-2	CATSQGRGELFF
TRBV14	NA	TRBJ1-2	CASSQRGLAGYTF
TRBV20-1	NA	TRBJ2-4	CSASGGDVPKNIQYF
TRBV12-3/TRBV12-4	TRBD1	TRBJ2-1	CASSITGDPYNEQFF
TRBV4-2	NA	TRBJ1-6	CASSQEVGSDSPLHF
TRBV13	NA	TRBJ2-5	CASSSNRGYQETQYF
TRBV5-6	NA	TRBJ2-2	CASSLAVDSNRPGELFF
TRBV4-3	TRBD2	TRBJ2-1	CASSQGLAGGPENEQFF
TRBV28	NA	TRBJ2-3	CASSLYRVADTQYF